This TCR beta chain was identified during a study of cytomegalovirus exposure and HLA in healthy donors. In the case of this clone: Its antigen is as yet unknown.

Germline CDR1 and CDR2: SGHAT and FQNNGV. CDR3 size: 13 residues. With 8 bases clipped from V and 6 bases from J, the junction kept 1 base outside the gene matches. Researchers ran the PCR with 60 Vbeta and 13 Jbeta primers. Per the original methods: An analysis that came later counted 70 million to 100 million unique TCR beta chains, about 10 million shared. Here immunoSEQ multiplex PCR was the method, and the copy in TCRdb shows in-frame clones only, minus some. That table is the source of V, J and clone size, and D and trimming were worked out from the DNA. The table shows tens of thousands of clones, with roughly three quarters occurring only once. The study's findings and limits: Sequences of the TCR beta chain were said to predict the HLA-A and HLA-B alleles of most subjects accurately. A later analysis by the authors found several of the most significant clusters apparently linked to common viral pathogens. A later analysis showed TCR association rates differing by HLA locus, peaking at DRB1 and lowest at HLA-C.

Input material: PBMCs. This TCR was recovered from a male donor in good health and CMV-seronegative. V gene TRBV11-2 combines with J gene TRBJ2-1; TRBD2 matches 13 bases. As DNA, the CDR3 is TGTGCCAGCGGGACTAGCGGGACCAATGAGCAGTTCTTC. Amino acid sequence: CASGTSGTNEQFF.